The 7 T cell receptor beta chains listed next were all sequenced from one sample in a study of CD8 T cells in ankylosing spondylitis. Study results and caveats: A motif of 7 to 9 highly homologous TCR beta variants was seen as apparently characteristic of ankylosing spondylitis blood.

TCRdb itself ran the 5' RACE reads through MiXCR, one entry per CDR3 protein. The sample consists of 700,000 to 850,000 distinct CDR3 sequences, 12% of them appearing once. These receptors lack a known antigen. The specimen sequenced was blood, either unsorted or a sorted T cell fraction (not recorded which). Source of these receptors: a male donor with ankylosing spondylitis.

This clonotype was seen more than once but under ten times. The V gene is TRBV6-5, the J gene TRBJ1-2; D possibly corresponds to TRBD1 (6 bases). The germline CDR1 and CDR2 sequences are MNHEY and SVGAGI. CDR3 size: 15 residues. V lost 5 bases and J lost 6, with 19 bases in between. The CDR3 DNA sequence: TGTGCCAGCAGTCACCCCGCGACAGGAGCGAATGGCTACACCTTC. This encodes CASSHPATGANGYTF.

This clonotype was picked up many times. The V gene is TRBV7-2, the J gene TRBJ2-1, with 10 bases that match TRBD2. V lost 2 bases, J lost 4 bases, and 8 bases stayed unmatched. Per the germline V gene, CDR1 is SGHTA and CDR2 is FQGNSA. This CDR3 comprises 17 residues. CDR3 loop: CASSLRLAGAPYNEQFF. The DNA of the CDR3 is TGTGCCAGCAGCTTAAGGCTAGCGGGAGCCCCTTACAATGAGCAGTTCTTC.

This clonotype was counted between two and nine times. V gene TRBV18 combines with J gene TRBJ2-7, with TRBD2 matching 12 bases. The CDR3 consists of 19 residues. V trimming: 3 bases; J trimming: 2 bases; junction bases outside the gene matches: 14. CDR1 is KGHSH and CDR2 is LQKENI in the germline V gene. Here the CDR3 DNA reads TGTGCCAGCTCACCTAGGACTAGCGGGGCTCGAATGGGGGCCTACGAGCAGTACTTC. Protein product: CASSPRTSGARMGAYEQYF.

Regarding this clonotype: Just one base apart from a much larger clone, this may be a read error. This chain joins TRBV20-1 and TRBJ2-7; possibly TRBD2 for D (6 bases). The germline V gene encodes CDR1 DFQATT and CDR2 SNEGSKA (reference sequence). The CDR3 is 13 residues long. CDR3 nucleotides: TGCAGTGCTAGACCTCAAGGGCTACGGGAGCTGTACTTC. Translating it yields CSARPQGLRELYF.

Concerning this clonotype: The junction shows a germline mismatch at one end, possibly a read error. This chain connects TRBV7-8 to TRBJ2-5; perhaps TRBD2 as D (5 bases). Germline V gene data show CDR1 as SGHVS and CDR2 as FQNEAQ. CDR3 length equals 17 residues. The CDR3 nucleotides are TGTGCCAGCAGCCAAGGGAGTCTTGGACGGAGCCAAGGGACCCAGTACTTC. Its translation: CASSQGSLGRSQGTQYF.

V usage is TRBV20-1 and J usage is TRBJ2-7; D remains ambiguous. CDR3 length: 15 amino acids. The germline V gene encodes CDR1 DFQATT and CDR2 SNEGSKA (reference sequence). The germline V and J ends were trimmed by 5 bases and 0 bases, with 17 bases remaining between them. In nucleotides, the CDR3 is TGCAGTGCTTCGTACCCCGGTCAGAACTCCTACGAGCAGTACTTC. Translation: CSASYPGQNSYEQYF.

The chain recombines TRBV5-1 with TRBJ1-1; maybe TRBD1 (5 bases). Germline values: CDR1 SGHRS, CDR2 YFSETQ. This CDR3 region has 14 residues. V was pared by 4 bases and J by 1 base, with 11 bases between. The CDR3 DNA reads TGCGCCAGCAGCGCTGACAGACAGAACACTGAAGCTTTCTTT. Its protein product is CASSADRQNTEAFF.